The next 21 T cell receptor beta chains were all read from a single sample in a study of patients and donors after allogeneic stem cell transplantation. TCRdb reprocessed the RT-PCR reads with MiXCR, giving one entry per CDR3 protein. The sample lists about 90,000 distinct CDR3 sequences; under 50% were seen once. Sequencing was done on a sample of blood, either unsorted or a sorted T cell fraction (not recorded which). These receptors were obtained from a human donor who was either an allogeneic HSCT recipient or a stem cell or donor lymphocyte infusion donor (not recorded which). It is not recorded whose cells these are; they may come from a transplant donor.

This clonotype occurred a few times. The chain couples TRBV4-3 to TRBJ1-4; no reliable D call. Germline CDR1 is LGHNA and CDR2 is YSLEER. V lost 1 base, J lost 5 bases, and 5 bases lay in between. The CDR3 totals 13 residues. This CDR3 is CASSQVQNEKLFF. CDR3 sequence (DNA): TGCGCCAGCAGCCAAGTACAGAATGAAAAACTGTTTTTT.

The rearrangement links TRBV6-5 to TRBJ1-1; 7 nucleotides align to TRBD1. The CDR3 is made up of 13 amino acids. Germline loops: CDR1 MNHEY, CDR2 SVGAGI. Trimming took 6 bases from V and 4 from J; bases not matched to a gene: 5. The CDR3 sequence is CASRRGPGTEAFF. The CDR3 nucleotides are TGTGCCAGCAGGAGGGGGCCGGGCACTGAAGCTTTCTTT.

In DNA form, the CDR3 reads TGCAGTGCCCTCCCCTGGGTAGCGGGACTCCAGACTTACGAGCAGTACTTC. It codes for CSALPWVAGLQTYEQYF. The chain carries TRBV20-1 and TRBJ2-7; 8 bases agree with TRBD2. This CDR3 is 17 amino acids long. The germline gives CDR1 DFQATT, CDR2 SNEGSKA (reference sequence). V lost 6 bases to trimming and J lost 4 bases; unmatched junction nucleotides: 20.

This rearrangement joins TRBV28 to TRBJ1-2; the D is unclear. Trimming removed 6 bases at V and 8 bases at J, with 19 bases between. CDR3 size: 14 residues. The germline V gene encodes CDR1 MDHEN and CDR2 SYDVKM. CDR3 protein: CASSRSLRTTGYTF. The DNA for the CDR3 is TGTGCCAGCAGCCGAAGTCTCCGGACGACGGGCTACACCTTC.

CDR3 sequence (DNA): TGTGCCAGCAGCTCAGCCCCGGGACAGGGGTACTATGGCTACACCTTC. Encoded protein: CASSSAPGQGYYGYTF. The rearrangement uses TRBV7-9 and TRBJ1-2; 10 nucleotides match TRBD1. This CDR3 has 16 residues. Germline assignment: CDR1 SEHNR and CDR2 FQNEAQ (reference sequence). With 4 bases clipped from V and 3 bases from J, the junction kept 8 bases outside the gene matches. The full variable domain, completed using reference TRBV7-9 and TRBJ1-2, is DTGVSQNPRHKITKRGQNVTFRCDPISEHNRLYWYRQTLGQGPEFLTYFQNEAQLEKSRLLSDRFSAERPKGSFSTLEIQRTEQGDSAMYLCASSSAPGQGYYGYTFGSGTRLTVV.

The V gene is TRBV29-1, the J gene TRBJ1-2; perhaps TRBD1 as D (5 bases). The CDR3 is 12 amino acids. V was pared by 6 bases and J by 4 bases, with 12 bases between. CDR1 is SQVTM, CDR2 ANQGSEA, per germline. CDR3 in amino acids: CSVQPTAYGYTF. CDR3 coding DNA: TGCAGCGTCCAACCGACAGCCTATGGCTACACCTTC. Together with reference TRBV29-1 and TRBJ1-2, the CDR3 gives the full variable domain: SAVISQKPSRDICQRGTSLTIQCQVDSQVTMMFWYRQQPGQSLTLIATANQGSEATYESGFVIDKFPISRPNLTFSTLTVSNMSPEDSSIYLCSVQPTAYGYTFGSGTRLTVV.

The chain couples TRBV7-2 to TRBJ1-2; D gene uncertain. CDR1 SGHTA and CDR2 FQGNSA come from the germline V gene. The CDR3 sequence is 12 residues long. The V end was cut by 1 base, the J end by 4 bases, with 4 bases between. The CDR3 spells CASSLVTYGYTF. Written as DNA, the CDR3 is TGTGCCAGCAGCTTAGTCACCTATGGCTACACCTTC.

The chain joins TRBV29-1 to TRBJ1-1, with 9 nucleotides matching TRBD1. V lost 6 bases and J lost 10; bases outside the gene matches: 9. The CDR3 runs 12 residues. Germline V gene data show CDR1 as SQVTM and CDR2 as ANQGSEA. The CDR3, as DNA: TGCAGCGTGGGGACAGGGAGTGTTGGAGCTTTCTTT. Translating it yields CSVGTGSVGAFF.

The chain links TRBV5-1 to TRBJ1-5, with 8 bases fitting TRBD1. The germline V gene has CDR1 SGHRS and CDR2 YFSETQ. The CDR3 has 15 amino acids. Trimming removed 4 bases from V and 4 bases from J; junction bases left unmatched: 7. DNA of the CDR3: TGCGCCAGCAGCCCCTCCGGACAGGGAAATCAGCCCCAGCATTTT. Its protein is CASSPSGQGNQPQHF.

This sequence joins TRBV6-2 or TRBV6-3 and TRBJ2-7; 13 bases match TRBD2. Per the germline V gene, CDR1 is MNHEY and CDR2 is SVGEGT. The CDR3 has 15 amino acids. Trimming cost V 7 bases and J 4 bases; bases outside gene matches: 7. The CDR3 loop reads CASTGTSGIEYEQYF. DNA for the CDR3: TGTGCCAGCACCGGGACTAGCGGGATAGAGTACGAGCAGTACTTC.

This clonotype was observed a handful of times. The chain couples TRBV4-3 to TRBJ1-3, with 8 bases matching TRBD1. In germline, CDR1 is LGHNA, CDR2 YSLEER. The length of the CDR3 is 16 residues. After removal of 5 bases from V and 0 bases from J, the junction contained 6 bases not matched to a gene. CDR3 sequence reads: CASSSGTGLSGNTIYF. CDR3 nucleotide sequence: TGCGCCAGCAGCTCCGGGACAGGCCTCTCTGGAAACACCATATATTTT.

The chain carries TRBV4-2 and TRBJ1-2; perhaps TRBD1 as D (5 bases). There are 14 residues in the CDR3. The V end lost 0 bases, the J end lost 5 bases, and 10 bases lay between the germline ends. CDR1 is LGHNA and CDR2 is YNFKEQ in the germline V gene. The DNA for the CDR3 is TGTGCCAGCAGCCAAGAGACCAGGGCTTATGGCTACACCTTC. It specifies CASSQETRAYGYTF.

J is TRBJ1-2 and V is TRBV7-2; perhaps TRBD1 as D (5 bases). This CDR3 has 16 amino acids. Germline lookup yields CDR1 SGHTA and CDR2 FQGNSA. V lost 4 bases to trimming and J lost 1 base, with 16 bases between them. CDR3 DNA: TGTGCCAGCAGCTCCCAGGAAGGGGCTGTTAACTATGGCTACACCTTC. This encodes CASSSQEGAVNYGYTF. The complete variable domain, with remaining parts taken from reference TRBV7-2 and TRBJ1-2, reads GAGVSQSPSNKVTEKGKDVELRCDPISGHTALYWYRQSLGQGLEFLIYFQGNSAPDKSGLPSDRFSAERTGGSVSTLTIQRTQQEDSAVYLCASSSQEGAVNYGYTFGSGTRLTVV.

The CDR3 is CASSYARNRGDGSPDTQYF. CDR3 bases: TGTGCCAGCAGTTATGCCCGGAACAGGGGCGACGGGAGCCCAGATACGCAGTATTTT. This chain connects TRBV6-2 or TRBV6-3 to TRBJ2-3; TRBD1 is a possible D gene (7 bases). CDR3 size: 19 residues. The germline V and J ends were trimmed by 3 bases and 4 bases, with 26 bases remaining between them. Germline V gives CDR1 MNHEY, CDR2 SVGEGT.

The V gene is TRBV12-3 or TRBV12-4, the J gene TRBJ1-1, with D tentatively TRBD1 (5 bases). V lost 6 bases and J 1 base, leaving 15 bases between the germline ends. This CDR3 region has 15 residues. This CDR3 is CASSRPTTANTEAFF. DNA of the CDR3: TGTGCCAGCAGCCGGCCAACGACAGCGAACACTGAAGCTTTCTTT.

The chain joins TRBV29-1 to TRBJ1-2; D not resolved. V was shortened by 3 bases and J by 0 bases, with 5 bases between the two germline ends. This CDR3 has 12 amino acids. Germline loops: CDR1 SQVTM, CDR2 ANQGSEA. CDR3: CSVETPNYGYTF. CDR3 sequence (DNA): TGCAGCGTTGAGACACCTAACTATGGCTACACCTTC.

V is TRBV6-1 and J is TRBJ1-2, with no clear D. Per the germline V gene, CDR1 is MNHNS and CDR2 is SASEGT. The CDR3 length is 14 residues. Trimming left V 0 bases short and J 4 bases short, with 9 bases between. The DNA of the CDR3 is TGTGCCAGCAGTGAAGCGCAGTGGGCCTATGGCTACACCTTC. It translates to CASSEAQWAYGYTF.

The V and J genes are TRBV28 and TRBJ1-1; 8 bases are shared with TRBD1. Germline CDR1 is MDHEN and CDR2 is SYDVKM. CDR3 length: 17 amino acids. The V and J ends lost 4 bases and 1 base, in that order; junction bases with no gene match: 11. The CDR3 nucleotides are TGTGCCAGCAGTTCTCCCGGAACAGGGGGTCGGAACACTGAAGCTTTCTTT. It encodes CASSSPGTGGRNTEAFF.

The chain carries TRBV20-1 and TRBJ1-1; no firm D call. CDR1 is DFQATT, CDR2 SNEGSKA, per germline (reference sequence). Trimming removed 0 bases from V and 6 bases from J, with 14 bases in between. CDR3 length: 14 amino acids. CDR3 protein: CSARDLRAGAEAFF. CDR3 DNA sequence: TGCAGTGCTAGAGATTTAAGGGCCGGGGCTGAAGCTTTCTTT.

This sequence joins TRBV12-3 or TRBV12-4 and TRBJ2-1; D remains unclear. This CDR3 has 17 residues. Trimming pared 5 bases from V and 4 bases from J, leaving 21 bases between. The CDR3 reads CASSLGRVAPSYNEQFF. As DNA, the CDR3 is TGTGCCAGCAGTCTTGGCCGGGTAGCCCCTTCATACAATGAGCAGTTCTTC.

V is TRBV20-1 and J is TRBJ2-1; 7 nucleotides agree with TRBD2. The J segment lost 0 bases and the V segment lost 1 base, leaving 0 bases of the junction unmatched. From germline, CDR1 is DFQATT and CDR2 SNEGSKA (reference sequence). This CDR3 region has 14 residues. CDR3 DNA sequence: TGCAGTGCTAGAGGCGGGAGCTCCTACAATGAGCAGTTCTTC. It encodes CSARGGSSYNEQFF.